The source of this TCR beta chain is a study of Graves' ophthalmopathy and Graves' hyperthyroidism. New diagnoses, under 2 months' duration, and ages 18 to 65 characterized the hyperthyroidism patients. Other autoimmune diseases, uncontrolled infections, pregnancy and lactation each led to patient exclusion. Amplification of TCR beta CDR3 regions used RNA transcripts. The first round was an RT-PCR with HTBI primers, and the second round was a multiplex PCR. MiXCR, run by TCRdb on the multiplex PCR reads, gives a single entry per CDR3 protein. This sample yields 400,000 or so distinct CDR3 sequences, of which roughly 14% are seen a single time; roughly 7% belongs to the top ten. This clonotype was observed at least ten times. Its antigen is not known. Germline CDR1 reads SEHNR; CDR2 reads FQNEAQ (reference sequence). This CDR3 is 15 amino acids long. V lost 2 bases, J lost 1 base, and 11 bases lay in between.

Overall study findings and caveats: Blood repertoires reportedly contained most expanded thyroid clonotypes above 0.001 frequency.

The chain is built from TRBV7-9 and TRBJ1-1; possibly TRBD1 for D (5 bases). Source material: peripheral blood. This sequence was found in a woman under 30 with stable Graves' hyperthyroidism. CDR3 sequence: CASSLISGSNTEAFF. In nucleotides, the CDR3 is TGTGCCAGCAGCTTAATCTCAGGGTCGAACACTGAAGCTTTCTTT. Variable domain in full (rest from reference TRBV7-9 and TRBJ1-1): DTGVSQNPRHKITKRGQNVTFRCDPISEHNRLYWYRQTLGQGPEFLTYFQNEAQLEKSRLLSDRFSAERPKGSFSTLEIQRTEQGDSAMYLCASSLISGSNTEAFFGQGTRLTVV.